This record looks at one T cell receptor (beta chain) sequence and its context. Its antigen remains unidentified. The CDR3 runs to 15 residues. V shed 5 bases and J shed 0 bases, with 11 bases lying between them. Germline V lookup: CDR1 MDHEN, CDR2 SYDVKM. At the Johns Hopkins FTIC core, DNA taken from cultured CD4+ T cells was sequenced by way of the Oncomine TCR Beta short-read assay. One entry per CDR3 protein, called by TCRdb with MiXCR from the PCR reads. The profile shows 8,500 to 14,000 distinct CDR3 sequences, 29% of them singletons. This record belongs to a study of vaccination and CD4 T cells after COVID-19. Study results and limitations: Within convalescent individuals, 304 out of 307 vaccine-specific clones proved to be spike mono-reactive.

Treatment here: roughly 10-day PBMC culture with coronavirus spike peptide pools or control peptides (ViraFEST assay). This TCR came from a human donor with COVID-19. The gene calls are TRBV28 and TRBJ1-3; a weak D match, TRBD1 (6 bases). Sample: cultured CD4+ T cells from blood. The CDR3 is CASSRPTGSGNTIYF. CDR3 DNA: TGTGCCAGCAGTCGACCGACAGGCTCTGGAAACACCATATATTTT.